This T cell receptor beta chain appears in the sequencing data of a study of blood T cell repertoires in COVID-19. At the level of the study: Sites across the United States, Italy and Spain contributed samples from acute and convalescent COVID-19.

The CDR3 is made up of 14 amino acids. The ends were cut back, 10 bases at V and 5 bases at J, with 19 bases in the middle. Germline V gives CDR1 SEHNR, CDR2 FQNEAQ (reference sequence). Original processing notes: It was from reference gene primer amplification that nucleated cell counts were estimated. Clones were read by immunoSEQ multiplex PCR, and TCRdb kept only the in-frame ones, dropping some. For V, J and clone size, that table is used; D and trimming come from the DNA. The sample lists under 150,000 clones, 90% occurring once. This receptor was obtained from a human donor with active COVID-19. The donor label of this sample is uncertain. Source material: peripheral blood. This chain uses TRBV7-9 with TRBJ2-3; possibly TRBD1 for D (7 bases). The chain's CDR3 is CATQEGAAGDTQYF. As DNA, the CDR3 is TGTGCCACCCAGGAGGGGGCCGCGGGAGATACGCAGTATTTT.